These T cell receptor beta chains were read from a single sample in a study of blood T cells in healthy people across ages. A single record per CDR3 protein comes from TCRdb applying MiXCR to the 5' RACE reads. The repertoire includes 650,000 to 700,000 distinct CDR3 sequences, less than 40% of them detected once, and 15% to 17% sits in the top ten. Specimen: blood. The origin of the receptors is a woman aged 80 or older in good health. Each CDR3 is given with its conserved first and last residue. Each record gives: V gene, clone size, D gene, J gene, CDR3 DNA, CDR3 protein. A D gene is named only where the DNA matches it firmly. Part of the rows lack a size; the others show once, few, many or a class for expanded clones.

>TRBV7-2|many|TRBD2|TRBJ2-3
TGTGCCAGCAGCCGTGGACTAGCGGGAATTACAGATACGCAGTATTTT
CASSRGLAGITDTQYF
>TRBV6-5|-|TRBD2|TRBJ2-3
TGTGCCAGCAGCTCCTCCGGACTAGCGGGAGGTACGCAGTATTTT
CASSSSGLAGGTQYF
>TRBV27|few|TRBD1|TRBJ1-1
TGTGCCAGCAGTTTATCGGGACAGGGGCACGCTGAAGCTTTCTTT
CASSLSGQGHAEAFF
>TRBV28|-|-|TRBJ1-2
TGTGCCAGCAGTTCCGGACAGTTCCCCTATGGCTGCACCTTC
CASSSGQFPYGCTF
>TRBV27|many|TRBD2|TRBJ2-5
TGTGCCAGCAGCACGGGGACTAGCGTTTTCGAGACCCAGTACTTC
CASSTGTSVFETQYF
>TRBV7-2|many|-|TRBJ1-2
TGTGCCAGCAGCTTCCGACGGGGGGACAGCTACACCTTC
CASSFRRGDSYTF
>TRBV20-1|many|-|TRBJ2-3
TGCAGTGCGAGGGGGGCGGGGTCCACAGATACGCAGTATTTT
CSARGAGSTDTQYF
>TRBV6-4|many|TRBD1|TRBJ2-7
TGTGCCAGCCCGGACAGGGTCTACGAGCAGTACTTC
CASPDRVYEQYF
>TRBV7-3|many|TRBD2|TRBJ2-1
TGTGCCAGCAGCGTTAGCGGGGGGGCCTTTAATGAGCAGTTCTTC
CASSVSGGAFNEQFF
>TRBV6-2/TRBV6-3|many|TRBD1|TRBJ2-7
TGTGCCAGCAGTTACTCGACAGGGGGCTACGAGCAGTACTTC
CASSYSTGGYEQYF
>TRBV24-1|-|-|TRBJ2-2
TGTGCCACCAGTGAGGGGATAAACACCGGGGAGCTGTTTTTT
CATSEGINTGELFF
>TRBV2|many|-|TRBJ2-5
TGTGCCAGCAGTGAACGTAGGAATAATCGAGAGACCCAGTACTTC
CASSERRNNRETQYF
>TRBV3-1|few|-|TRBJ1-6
TGTGCCAGCAGCCAAGGAAGGGGGGATAATTCACCCCTCCACTTT
CASSQGRGDNSPLHF
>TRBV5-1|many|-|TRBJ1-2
TGCGCCAGCAGCTTGGCGGTTGGCAGGGTGGAAGGCTACACCTTC
CASSLAVGRVEGYTF
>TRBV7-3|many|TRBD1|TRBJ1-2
TGTGCCAGCAGCCCCCACCCGGGACAGGGAACTATTGGCTACACCTTC
CASSPHPGQGTIGYTF
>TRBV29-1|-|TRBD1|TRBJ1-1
TGCAGCGGGCGGACAGGGACGGGCACTGAAGCTTTCTTT
CSGRTGTGTEAFF
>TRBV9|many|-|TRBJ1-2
TGTGCCAGCAGCGTTGATGGAAAATATGGCTACACCTTC
CASSVDGKYGYTF
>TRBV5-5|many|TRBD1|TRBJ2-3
TGTGCCAGCCTTGGACAGGGGGCAAGGGGAGATACGCAGTATTTT
CASLGQGARGDTQYF
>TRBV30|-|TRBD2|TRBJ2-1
TGTGCCTGGAGTGGCCGACTAGGCCTAGCGGGGGGGATAAAGCAGTTCTTC
CAWSGRLGLAGGIKQFF
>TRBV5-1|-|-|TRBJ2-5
TGCGCCAGCAGCTTGGCGGGGCCGAGGGGGACCCAGTACTTC
CASSLAGPRGTQYF
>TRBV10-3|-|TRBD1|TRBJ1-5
TGTGCCATCGGTGAGGGACAGGGGGCGAGTCAGCCCCAGCATTTT
CAIGEGQGASQPQHF
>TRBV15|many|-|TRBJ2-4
TGTGCCACCAGCAGAGAGGGACTCCCCGAAAACATTCAGTACTTC
CATSREGLPENIQYF
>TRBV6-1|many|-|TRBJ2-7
TGTGCCAGCACCTTGGACAGCCCCTACGAGCAGTACTTC
CASTLDSPYEQYF
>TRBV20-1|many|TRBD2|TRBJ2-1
TGCAGTGCTGTGCGGGGGGGCTTTGAGAATGAGCAGTTCTTC
CSAVRGGFENEQFF
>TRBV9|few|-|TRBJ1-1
TGTGCCAGCAGCCCTTCTCCGACGGGGGGAACTGAAGCTTTCTTT
CASSPSPTGGTEAFF
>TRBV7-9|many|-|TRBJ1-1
TGTGCCAGCAGCTCGGGACTGCCGACCGAAGCTTTCTTT
CASSSGLPTEAFF
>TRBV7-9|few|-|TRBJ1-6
TGTGCCAGCAGCTCCTATCAAGAGGCTTGGGTCAATTCACCCCTCCACTTT
CASSSYQEAWVNSPLHF
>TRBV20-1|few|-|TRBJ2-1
TGCAGTGCTAATCGGCAACTCGAGCAGTTCTTC
CSANRQLEQFF
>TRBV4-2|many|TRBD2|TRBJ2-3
TGTGCCAGCAGCCAAGATCCCGGGACTAGCGGGGGGACGCAGTATTTT
CASSQDPGTSGGTQYF
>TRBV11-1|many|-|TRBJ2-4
TGTGCCAGCAGCTTAAACTCCCCGGAGGCCAAAAACATTCAGTACTTC
CASSLNSPEAKNIQYF
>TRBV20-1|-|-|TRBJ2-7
TGCAGTGCTGTCTCACCGGGACGCGGATCCTACGAGCAGTACTTC
CSAVSPGRGSYEQYF
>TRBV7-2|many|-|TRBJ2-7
TGTGCCAGCAGCTTAGCCGGGCCCGCTAGCGAGCAGTACTTC
CASSLAGPASEQYF
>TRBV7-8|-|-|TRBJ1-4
TGTGCCAGCAGCCTGGGACACAGTCTTAATGAAAAACTGTTTTTT
CASSLGHSLNEKLFF
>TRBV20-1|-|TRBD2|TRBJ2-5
TGCAGTGCTAGAGATTCTCGGAGCGGGGGGGCGAAGACCCAGTACTTC
CSARDSRSGGAKTQYF
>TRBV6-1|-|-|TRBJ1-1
TGTGCCAGCAGCAAAGATGGCGTGAACACTGAAGCTTTCTTT
CASSKDGVNTEAFF
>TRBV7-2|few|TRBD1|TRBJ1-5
TGTGCCAGCAGCTTCCCAGGGGGCAAACAGCCCCAGCATTTT
CASSFPGGKQPQHF
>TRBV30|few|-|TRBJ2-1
TGTGCCTGGAGTAATCTGAGACGTTTAACCTACGAGCAGTTCTTC
CAWSNLRRLTYEQFF
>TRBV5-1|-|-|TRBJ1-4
TGCGCCAGCAGCTTAGGGGCCTTGGCAACTAATGAAAAACTGTTTTTT
CASSLGALATNEKLFF
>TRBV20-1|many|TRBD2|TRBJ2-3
TGCAGTGCTTTAAGGGCTAGCGGGGCTAGAGCAGATACGCAGTATTTT
CSALRASGARADTQYF
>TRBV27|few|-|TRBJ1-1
TGTGCCAGCAGTTCAAAGCCCCCGGGGGGCGGCACTGAAGCTTTCTTT
CASSSKPPGGGTEAFF
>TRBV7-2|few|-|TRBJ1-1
TGTGCCAGCAGCTTATACTTCGGGGGCGGGAACACTGAAGCTTTCTTT
CASSLYFGGGNTEAFF
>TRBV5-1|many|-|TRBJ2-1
TGCGCCAGCAGCTCTGTCCCGGGAGCCTATGAGCAGTTCTTC
CASSSVPGAYEQFF
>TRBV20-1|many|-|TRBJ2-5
TGCAGTGCTACATACGACAGGCGACAGGAGACCCAGTACTTC
CSATYDRRQETQYF
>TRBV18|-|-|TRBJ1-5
TGTGCCAGCTCACCCAACGACCAGCCCAATCAGCCCCAGCATTTT
CASSPNDQPNQPQHF
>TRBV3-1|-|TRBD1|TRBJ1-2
TGTGCCAGCAGCCAACGGGGACAGGGGGCCTTTGGCTACACCTTC
CASSQRGQGAFGYTF
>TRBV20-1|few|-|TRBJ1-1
TGCAGTGCTATTAGCGTGAACACTGAAGCTTTCTTT
CSAISVNTEAFF
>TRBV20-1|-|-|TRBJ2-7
TGCAGTGCTAGAAAAGCACAGTCCTACAATGAGCAGTACTTC
CSARKAQSYNEQYF
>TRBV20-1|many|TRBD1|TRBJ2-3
TGCAGTGCTAGAGACCGACAGGGGGCGGGGACGCAGTATTTT
CSARDRQGAGTQYF
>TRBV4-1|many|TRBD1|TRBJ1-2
TGCGCCAGCAGCCAAGGGACAGGGAGAGGGGGCTACACCTTC
CASSQGTGRGGYTF
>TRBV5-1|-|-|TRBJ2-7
TGCGCCAGCAGCTTGTCCCCAGGGGAGTACGAGCAGTACTTC
CASSLSPGEYEQYF
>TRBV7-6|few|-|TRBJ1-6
TGTGCCAGCAGCGGAGACACCGGGAATTCACCCCTCCACTTT
CASSGDTGNSPLHF
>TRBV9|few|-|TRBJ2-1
TGTGCCAGCAGCGTAGGCGAAGGGGGCTCCTACAATGAGCAGTTCTTC
CASSVGEGGSYNEQFF
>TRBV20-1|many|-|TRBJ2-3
TGCAGTGCTAGAGAACTGGGGAGGACGACAGATACGCAGTATTTT
CSARELGRTTDTQYF
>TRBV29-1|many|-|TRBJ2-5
TGCAGCGCTTGCCGGGACTCCCCAAGGACCCAGTACTTC
CSACRDSPRTQYF
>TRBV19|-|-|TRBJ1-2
TGTGCCAGTAGTATAGAATCTGGCGGCTATGGCTACACCTTC
CASSIESGGYGYTF
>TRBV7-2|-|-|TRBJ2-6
TGTGCCAGCAGCCCACAGGGAGGGGGGGCCAACGTCCTGACTTTC
CASSPQGGGANVLTF
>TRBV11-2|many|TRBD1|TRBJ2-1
TGTGCCAGCAGACAAGGACAGGGGGCGCACAATGAGCAGTTCTTC
CASRQGQGAHNEQFF
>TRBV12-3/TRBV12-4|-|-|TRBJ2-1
TGTGCCAGCAGAGATCAGGACAGCTCCTACAATGAGCAGTTCTTC
CASRDQDSSYNEQFF
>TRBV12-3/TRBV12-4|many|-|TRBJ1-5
TGTGCCAGCAGTTGGGCATCTCAGCCCCAGCATTTT
CASSWASQPQHF
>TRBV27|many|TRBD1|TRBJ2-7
TGTGCCAGCAGTTCCCAAGGACAGGGATTCTCCGAGCAGTACTTC
CASSSQGQGFSEQYF